Described below is a single TCR beta chain sequence and its context. Data came from immunoSEQ multiplex PCR; TCRdb stores just in-frame clones and leaves some out. Here the sample spans around 150,000 clones, around 84% being singletons. The germline V gene has CDR1 LNHDA and CDR2 SQIVND (reference sequence). V was shortened by 3 bases and J by 5 bases, with 19 bases between the two germline ends. The CDR3 runs to 17 residues. This specimen comes from a study of T cell responses to AZD1222 COVID-19 vaccine. This clonotype was sampled from an adult in good health. The chain recombines TRBV19 with TRBJ2-2, with D possibly being TRBD1 (7 bases). Sequenced here: peripheral blood, sampled on day 0 of AZD1222 vaccination. The DNA of the CDR3 is TGTGCCAGTAGTATTCCTGGAGGGGGCTACCGAACCGGGGAGCTGTTTTTT. Amino acids: CASSIPGGGYRTGELFF. The full variable domain, with the rest looked up from reference TRBV19 and TRBJ2-2, is DGGITQSPKYLFRKEGQNVTLSCEQNLNHDAMYWYRQDPGQGLRLIYYSQIVNDFQKGDIAEGYSVSREKKESFPLTVTSAQKNPTAFYLCASSIPGGGYRTGELFFGEGSRLTVL.